What follows are 17 T cell receptor beta chains derived from one specimen sequenced in a study of CD8 T cells in Susac syndrome. RNA was extracted with the RNeasy kit, and a quantity of about 0.45 to 1 ug was reverse transcribed using random hexamers. In TCRdb, the immunoSEQ multiplex PCR reads were re-called with MiXCR into one record per CDR3 protein. The sample records tens of thousands of distinct CDR3 sequences, 85% to 95% being singletons. Sequencing input: CD4+ T cells from PBMCs. Receptors originate from a human donor with Susac syndrome.

The chain is built from TRBV6-1 and TRBJ2-1; TRBD2 matches 8 bases. There are 15 residues in the CDR3. The V gene end was trimmed by 3 bases and the J gene end by 5 bases; junction bases not matched to a gene: 6. Per germline, CDR1 MNHNS and CDR2 SASEGT. As DNA, the CDR3 is TGTGCCAGCAGTGAGCCCGGGACTAGGGACAATGAGCAGTTCTTC. It encodes CASSEPGTRDNEQFF.

This rearrangement joins TRBV15 to TRBJ2-1; 8 positions agree with TRBD1. The CDR3 extends over 16 amino acids. Germline CDR1 is LNHNV and CDR2 is YYDKDF (reference sequence). The V segment lost 3 bases and the J segment 10 bases; nucleotides outside the gene matches: 14. The CDR3 protein is CATSRQTGTGTGEQFF. The CDR3 nucleotides are TGTGCCACCAGCAGGCAAACCGGGACAGGCACGGGGGAGCAGTTCTTC.

The chain uses TRBV5-1 and TRBJ1-5; D uncertain. Trimming took off 4 bases at V and 0 bases at J, with 8 bases between the two ends. This CDR3 has 14 amino acids. In germline, CDR1 is SGHRS, CDR2 YFSETQ. CDR3 protein: CASSMGSSNQPQHF. In nucleotides, the CDR3 is TGCGCCAGCAGCATGGGGTCTAGCAATCAGCCCCAGCATTTT.

The genes are TRBV7-3 and TRBJ1-6; D not resolved. Trimming took off 1 base at V and 6 bases at J, with 10 bases between the two ends. This CDR3 region has 15 residues. Germline V gives CDR1 SGHTA, CDR2 FQGTGA. CDR3: CASSLRAQLNSPLHF. The CDR3 DNA reads as TGTGCCAGCAGCTTAAGAGCGCAGCTTAATTCACCCCTCCACTTT.

This sequence joins TRBV7-6 and TRBJ2-7; a possible D gene is TRBD2 (5 bases). The V gene's germline CDR1 is SGHVS and CDR2 FNYEAQ. The germline V and J ends were trimmed by 4 bases and 0 bases, with 7 bases remaining between them. The CDR3 spans 13 residues. CDR3 amino acids: CASSSGLSYEQYF. The CDR3 coding sequence is TGTGCCAGCAGCTCCGGACTCTCCTACGAGCAGTACTTC.

V usage is TRBV12-5 and J usage is TRBJ2-5; 9 positions agree with TRBD2. Germline CDR1 is LGHNT and CDR2 is FRNRAP. The CDR3 loop spans 14 amino acids. Trimming removed 5 bases from V and 2 bases from J; junction bases left unmatched: 3. The CDR3 DNA is TGTGCTAGTGGTGGACTAGCGACTCAAGAGACCCAGTACTTC. It yields the protein CASGGLATQETQYF.

This chain joins TRBV7-2 and TRBJ1-5; tentative D call: TRBD1 (5 bases). This CDR3 contains 15 residues. V was shortened by 2 bases and J by 8 bases, with 16 bases between the two germline ends. Looked up from germline, CDR1 is SGHTA and CDR2 is FQGNSA. The CDR3 protein is CASSLYRGAVEPQHF. CDR3 bases: TGTGCCAGCAGCTTATATCGCGGGGCCGTTGAGCCCCAGCATTTT. Full variable domain (rest looked up from reference TRBV7-2 and TRBJ1-5): GAGVSQSPSNKVTEKGKDVELRCDPISGHTALYWYRQSLGQGLEFLIYFQGNSAPDKSGLPSDRFSAERTGGSVSTLTIQRTQQEDSAVYLCASSLYRGAVEPQHFGDGTRLSIL.

The gene calls are TRBV7-3 and TRBJ2-3; D is perhaps TRBD1 (5 bases). V was trimmed by 4 bases and J by 4 bases, leaving 15 bases between them. In germline, CDR1 is SGHTA, CDR2 FQGTGA. The CDR3 is 15 residues long. DNA of the CDR3: TGTGCCAGCAGCTCAAATGGGGCTCAGGCAGATACGCAGTATTTT. This encodes CASSSNGAQADTQYF.

The chain joins TRBV9 to TRBJ1-6, with D tentatively TRBD1 (5 bases). Germline values: CDR1 SGDLS, CDR2 YYNGEE. The CDR3 contains 17 residues. Trimming cost V 0 bases and J 8 bases, with 18 bases left between them. The CDR3 is CASSVAVYGGLDSPLHF. In nucleotides, the CDR3 is TGTGCCAGCAGCGTAGCAGTGTACGGGGGTCTAGATTCACCCCTCCACTTT.

The V call is TRBV30, the J call TRBJ2-2; either TRBD1 or TRBD2 may supply D (7 bases each). The CDR3 loop spans 14 amino acids. V was shortened by 2 bases and J by 4 bases, with 11 bases between the two germline ends. Per germline, CDR1 GTSNPN and CDR2 SVGIG (reference sequence). CDR3 nucleotide sequence: TGTGCCTGGAGTCCAGGGGGGGGCACCGGGGAGCTGTTTTTT. Amino acids: CAWSPGGGTGELFF. Using reference TRBV30 and TRBJ2-2 for the parts outside the CDR3, the full variable domain is SQTIHQWPATLVQPVGSPLSLECTVEGTSNPNLYWYRQAAGRGLQLLFYSVGIGQISSEVPQNLSASRPQDRQFILSSKKLLLSDSGFYLCAWSPGGGTGELFFGEGSRLTVL.

The V gene is TRBV16, the J gene TRBJ1-2, with 10 bases aligning to TRBD1. V shed 3 bases, J shed 4 bases, and the junction held 2 bases outside the gene matches. CDR1 KGHSY and CDR2 FQNENV come from the germline V gene. The CDR3 is 14 residues long. In nucleotides, the CDR3 is TGTGCCAGCAGCCAGACAGGGGGCAGCTATGGCTACACCTTC. This encodes CASSQTGGSYGYTF. The variable domain in full, with the rest retrieved from reference TRBV16 and TRBJ1-2, is GEEVAQTPKHLVRGEGQKAKLYCAPIKGHSYVFWYQQVLKNEFKFLISFQNENVFDETGMPKERFSAKCLPNSPCSLEIQATKLEDSAVYFCASSQTGGSYGYTFGSGTRLTVV.

This rearrangement joins TRBV30 to TRBJ2-2; 7 nucleotides align to TRBD1. Looked up from germline, CDR1 is GTSNPN and CDR2 is SVGIG (reference sequence). Trimming removed 2 bases from V and 1 base from J; junction bases left unmatched: 4. The CDR3 length is 15 residues. The CDR3 DNA is TGTGCCTGGAGTCCTGGGACAGAGAACACCGGGGAGCTGTTTTTT. Translating gives CAWSPGTENTGELFF.

The V call is TRBV3-1, the J call TRBJ2-7; 8 positions agree with TRBD1. V gave up 10 bases and J gave up 6 bases; unmatched junction bases: 14. In germline, CDR1 is LGHDT, CDR2 YNNKEL (reference sequence). This CDR3 is built from 14 residues. CDR3 amino acids: CATASIDRGTEQYF. CDR3 sequence (DNA): TGTGCCACAGCCTCGATCGACAGGGGAACCGAGCAGTACTTC.

The DNA of the CDR3 is TGTGCCAGCAGCCACGGACAGGCACCCTACTCTGGGGCCAACGTCCTGACTTTC. Translating it yields CASSHGQAPYSGANVLTF. The chain recombines TRBV14 with TRBJ2-6; 7 bases are shared with TRBD1. Per the germline V gene, CDR1 is SGHDN and CDR2 is FVKESK. V lost 3 bases to trimming and J lost 0 bases; unmatched junction nucleotides: 8. The CDR3 contains 18 residues.

With regard to this clonotype: The germline gene is not matched at one end of the junction; a read error may be the cause. The chain combines TRBV30 with TRBJ2-7; 12 nucleotides match TRBD1. CDR1 is GTSNPN, CDR2 SVGIG, per germline (reference sequence). The CDR3 loop spans 14 amino acids. CDR3 region: CAWNTGQGAAPAHF. DNA of the CDR3: TGTGCCTGGAACACGGGACAGGGGGCGGCTCCTGCGCACTTC.

The chain is built from TRBV15 and TRBJ2-1; D remains unclear. There are 15 residues in the CDR3. The V end was cut by 0 bases, the J end by 2 bases, with 8 bases between. Germline CDR1 LNHNV, CDR2 YYDKDF (reference sequence). The CDR3 protein is CATSRDRNAYNEQFF. CDR3 nucleotide sequence: TGTGCCACCAGCAGAGATCGAAACGCCTACAATGAGCAGTTCTTC.

This clonotype was seen once. The chain couples TRBV11-2 to TRBJ2-2; D is unresolved. Germline V gene data show CDR1 as SGHAT and CDR2 as FQNNGV. Trimming removed 3 bases from V and 6 bases from J, with 8 bases in between. The CDR3 covers 13 residues. The CDR3 bases are TGTGCCAGCAGCTTTTTAGTCTCCGGGGAGCTGTTTTTT. Translating gives CASSFLVSGELFF.